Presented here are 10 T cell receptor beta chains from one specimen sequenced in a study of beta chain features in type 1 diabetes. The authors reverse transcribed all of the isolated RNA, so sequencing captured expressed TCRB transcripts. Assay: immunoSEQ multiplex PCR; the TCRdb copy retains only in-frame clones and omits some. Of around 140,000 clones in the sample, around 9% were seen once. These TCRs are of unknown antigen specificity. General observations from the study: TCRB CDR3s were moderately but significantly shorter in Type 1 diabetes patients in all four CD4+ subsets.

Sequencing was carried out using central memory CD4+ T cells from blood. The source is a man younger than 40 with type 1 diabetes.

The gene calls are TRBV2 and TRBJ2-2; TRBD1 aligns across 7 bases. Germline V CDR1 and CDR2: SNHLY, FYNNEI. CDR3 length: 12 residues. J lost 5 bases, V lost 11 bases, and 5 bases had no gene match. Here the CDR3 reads CARRQGTGELFF. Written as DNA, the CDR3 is TGTGCCCGCCGACAGGGTACCGGGGAGCTGTTTTTT.

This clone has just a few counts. DNA for the CDR3: TGTGCCAGCGGCCAACAAGAGACCCAGTACTTC. Encoded protein: CASGQQETQYF. This chain uses TRBV30 with TRBJ2-5, with D possibly being TRBD2 (5 bases). Germline lookup yields CDR1 GTSNPN and CDR2 SVGIG (reference sequence). The CDR3 length is 11 residues. The V end lost 8 bases, the J end lost 2 bases, and 9 bases lay between the germline ends. Full variable domain (missing parts from reference TRBV30 and TRBJ2-5): SQTIHQWPATLVQPVGSPLSLECTVEGTSNPNLYWYRQAAGRGLQLLFYSVGIGQISSEVPQNLSASRPQDRQFILSSKKLLLSDSGFYLCASGQQETQYFGPGTRLLVL.

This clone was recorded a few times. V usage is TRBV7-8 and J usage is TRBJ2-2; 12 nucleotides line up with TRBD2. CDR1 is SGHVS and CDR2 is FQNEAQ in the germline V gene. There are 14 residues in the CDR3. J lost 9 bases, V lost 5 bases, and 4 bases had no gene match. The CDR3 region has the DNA TGTGCCAGCAGCGGACTAGCGGGGTCCCGGGAGCTGTTTTTT. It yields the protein CASSGLAGSRELFF.

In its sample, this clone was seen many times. CDR3 sequence: CASSFVDRGPQTFF. CDR3 nucleotides: TGTGCCAGCAGTTTTGTGGACAGGGGGCCTCAAACGTTCTTC. V and J are TRBV27 and TRBJ2-1; TRBD1 matches at 11 bases. The germline V gene encodes CDR1 MNHEY and CDR2 SMNVEV (reference sequence). CDR3 length: 14 amino acids. J was trimmed by 15 bases and V by 3 bases; bases with no gene match: 10.

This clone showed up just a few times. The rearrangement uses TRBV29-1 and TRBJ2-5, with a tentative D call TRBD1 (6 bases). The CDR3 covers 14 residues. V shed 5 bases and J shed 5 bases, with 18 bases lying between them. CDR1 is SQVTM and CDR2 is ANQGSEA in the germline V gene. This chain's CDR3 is CSVSHTGLGETQYF. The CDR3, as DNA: TGCAGCGTTTCTCATACAGGGTTAGGGGAGACCCAGTACTTC.

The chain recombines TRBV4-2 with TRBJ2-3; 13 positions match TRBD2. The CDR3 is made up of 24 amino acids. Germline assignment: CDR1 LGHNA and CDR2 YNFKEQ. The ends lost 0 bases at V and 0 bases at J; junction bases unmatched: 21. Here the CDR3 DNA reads TGTGCCAGCAGCCAAGATGTCGAGGCCCGGACTAGCGGGGGAGACCCCGGTAGCACAGATACGCAGTATTTT. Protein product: CASSQDVEARTSGGDPGSTDTQYF.

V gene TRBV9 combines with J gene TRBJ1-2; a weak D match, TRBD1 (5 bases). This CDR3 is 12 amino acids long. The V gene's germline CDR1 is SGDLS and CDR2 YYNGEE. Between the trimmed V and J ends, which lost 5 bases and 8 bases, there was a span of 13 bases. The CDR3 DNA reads TGTGCCAGCAGTAACAGGACCCGGGGCTACACCTTC. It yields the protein CASSNRTRGYTF.

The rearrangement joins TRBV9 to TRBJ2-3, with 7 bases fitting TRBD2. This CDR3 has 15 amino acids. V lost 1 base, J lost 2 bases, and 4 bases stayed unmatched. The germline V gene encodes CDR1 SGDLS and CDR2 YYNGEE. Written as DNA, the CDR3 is TGTGCCAGCAGCGTATCTAGCGGAACCACAGATACGCAGTATTTT. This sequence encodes CASSVSSGTTDTQYF.

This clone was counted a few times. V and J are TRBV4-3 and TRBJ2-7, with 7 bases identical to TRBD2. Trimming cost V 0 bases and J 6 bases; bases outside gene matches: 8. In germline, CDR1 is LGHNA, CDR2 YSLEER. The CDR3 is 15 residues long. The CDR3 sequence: CASSQDASGLSEQYF. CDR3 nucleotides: TGCGCCAGCAGCCAAGACGCTAGCGGCCTCTCCGAGCAGTACTTC.

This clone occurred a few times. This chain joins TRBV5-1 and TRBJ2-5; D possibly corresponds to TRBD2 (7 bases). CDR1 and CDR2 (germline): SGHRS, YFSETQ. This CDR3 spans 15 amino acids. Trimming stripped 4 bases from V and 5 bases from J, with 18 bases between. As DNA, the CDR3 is TGCGCCAGCAGCCTACAGGGAGGGGAGGGCGAGACCCAGTACTTC. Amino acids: CASSLQGGEGETQYF.